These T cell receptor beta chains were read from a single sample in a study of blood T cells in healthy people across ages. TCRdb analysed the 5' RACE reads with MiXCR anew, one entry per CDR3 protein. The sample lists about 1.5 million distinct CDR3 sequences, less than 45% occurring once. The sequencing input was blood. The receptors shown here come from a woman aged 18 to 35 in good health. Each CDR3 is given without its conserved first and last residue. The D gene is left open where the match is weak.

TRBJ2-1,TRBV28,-,ASSFETNEQF
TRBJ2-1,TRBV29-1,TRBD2,SVGGRLAVNERF
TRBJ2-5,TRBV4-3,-,ASSQGPGSNYNEQY
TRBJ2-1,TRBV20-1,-,SAGRTSPYNEQF
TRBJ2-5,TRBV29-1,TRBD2,SPRKAGGSYNEQY
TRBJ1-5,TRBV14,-,ATKYDRSPQH
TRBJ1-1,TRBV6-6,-,ASSRTASMNTEAF
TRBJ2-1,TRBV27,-,ASSLYRDKYNEQF
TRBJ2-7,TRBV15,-,ATGYELAYEQY
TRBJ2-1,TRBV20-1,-,RTRTDSVASPNEQF
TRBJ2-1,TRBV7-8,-,ASSLAGTLSIGEQF
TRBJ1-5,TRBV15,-,ATSMLQPPWGPQH
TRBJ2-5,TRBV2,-,ASSVGVKTQY
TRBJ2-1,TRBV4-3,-,ASSQDLPGRPSHNEQF
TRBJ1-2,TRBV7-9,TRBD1,ASSSWGQGSNGYT
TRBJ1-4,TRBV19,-,ATLGRNNEKLF
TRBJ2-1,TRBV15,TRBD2,TTSRGAGGPNNEQF
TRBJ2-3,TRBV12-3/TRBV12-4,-,ASIPPVARGFTDTQY